This entry features one T cell receptor beta chain sequence. The data were obtained in a study of tumor T cells in aggressive B-cell lymphoma. The CDR3 contains 12 residues. The junction had 5 bases not matched to a gene; V was cut back by 2 bases and J by 12 bases. CDR1 is SGHRS, CDR2 YFSETQ, per germline. Profiled with immunoSEQ multiplex PCR; TCRdb holds only in-frame clones, not every one. The sample has 9,900 or so clones, 80% to 95% seen once; the top ten hold roughly 3%. The sample consisted of tumor tissue. The sequence was obtained from an adult with diffuse large B cell lymphoma. V usage is TRBV5-1 and J usage is TRBJ2-3; 8 bases are shared with TRBD1. The CDR3: CASSFTGGGQYF. Here the CDR3 DNA reads TGCGCCAGCAGCTTCACAGGGGGTGGCCAGTATTTT.